These T cell receptor beta chains were read from a single sample in a study of T cell responses to AZD1222 COVID-19 vaccine. Clones were read by immunoSEQ multiplex PCR, and TCRdb kept only the in-frame ones, dropping some. This table has some 170,000 clones, 70% to 90% appearing once. The source was peripheral blood, collected 28 days after the second dose of the MenACWY control vaccine. The source is an adult who received the MenACWY meningococcal vaccine as a control. Each CDR3 is given with its conserved first and last residue. A D gene is named only where the DNA matches it firmly. The size of a clone is reported for some rows only, either as once, few or many, or as a class for expanded clones.

TRBJ2-7,TRBV6-5,.,.,TGTGCCAGCAGTTCCGCTGGGGGGAACGAGCAGTACTTC,CASSSAGGNEQYF
TRBJ1-3,TRBV18,.,.,TGTGCCAGCTCACCAGATCAGTCAGACGGCATATATTTT,CASSPDQSDGIYF
TRBJ2-3,TRBV7-2,.,once,TGTGCCAGCAGCCCGAGCACAGATACGCAGTATTTT,CASSPSTDTQYF
TRBJ2-2,TRBV24-1,TRBD1,.,TGTGCCACCAGTGAATACAGGGGGAACACCGGGGAGCTGTTTTTT,CATSEYRGNTGELFF
TRBJ1-2,TRBV20-1,.,.,TGCAGTGCTAGTCGGGATCCAGGGGGCTACACCTTC,CSASRDPGGYTF
TRBJ2-7,TRBV5-6,TRBD1,.,TGTGCCAGCAGCCGTATGACCCCGGACAGGGCTAGCCACGAGCAGTACTTC,CASSRMTPDRASHEQYF
TRBJ2-5,TRBV29-1,TRBD2,.,TGCAGCGTCGGGGGGTCAGAGACCCAGTACTTC,CSVGGSETQYF
TRBJ2-1,TRBV4-3,.,once,TGCGCCAGCAGCCAAGGGGGGACTCTCTTTTACAATGAGCAGTTCTTC,CASSQGGTLFYNEQFF
TRBJ1-1,TRBV4-1,.,.,TGCGCCAGCAGCTCAGGGCCCATGAACACTGAAGCTTTCTTT,CASSSGPMNTEAFF
TRBJ2-5,TRBV24-1,.,.,TGTGCCACCAGTGATATGTCCCAAGAGACCCAGTACTTC,CATSDMSQETQYF
TRBJ2-7,TRBV5-1,TRBD1,.,TGCGCCAGCAGCTTCACGGGACAGGTCCGTGTAGAGCAGTACTTC,CASSFTGQVRVEQYF
TRBJ2-7,TRBV9,TRBD1,.,TGTGCCAGCAGCCTTGGACAGGGGGCTTCCTACGAGCAGTACTTC,CASSLGQGASYEQYF
TRBJ2-3,TRBV10-3,TRBD1,.,TGTGCCATCAGTGATGACCACAGGGGCGGCACAGATACGCAGTATTTT,CAISDDHRGGTDTQYF
TRBJ1-1,TRBV7-2,TRBD1,.,TGTGCCAGCAGCAAGGGGGCCGGCACTGAAGCTTTCTTT,CASSKGAGTEAFF
TRBJ2-7,TRBV28,.,.,TGTGCCAGCAGTACCCGAGCAGGGGACATTTCCTACGAGCAGTACTTC,CASSTRAGDISYEQYF
TRBJ1-4,TRBV28,TRBD1,.,TGTGCCAGCAGGAGGACAGGTAGCGAAAAACTGTTTTTT,CASRRTGSEKLFF
TRBJ1-1,TRBV5-1,.,.,TGCGCCAGCATTCTCGGGGGGCGCGCTGAAGCTTTCTTT,CASILGGRAEAFF
TRBJ1-1,TRBV28,.,.,TGTGCCAGCATCTCGTCAGGGGAGACTGAAGCTTTCTTT,CASISSGETEAFF
TRBJ1-3,TRBV5-1,TRBD1,.,TGCGCCAGCAGCTTGGACGAGACAGGGGCTGGAAACACCATATATTTT,CASSLDETGAGNTIYF
TRBJ2-2,TRBV10-3,TRBD1,.,TGTGCCACCACAGGGGGCGCGGCTACCGGGGAGCTGTTTTTT,CATTGGAATGELFF
TRBJ1-6,TRBV16,.,few,TGTGCCAGCAGCCAATTCTCCCGGGGTGGTTCACCCCTCCACTTT,CASSQFSRGGSPLHF
TRBJ1-2,TRBV7-3,.,.,TGTGCCAGCGCCATAGATAGACTCTATGGCTACACCTTC,CASAIDRLYGYTF
TRBJ2-3,TRBV11-2,.,.,TGTGCCAGCAGCTTCACGCTAGATAGCACAGATACGCAGTATTTT,CASSFTLDSTDTQYF
TRBJ2-1,TRBV28,.,.,TGTGCCAGCAGTCCGACAGCTTTAGGGGAGTTCTTC,CASSPTALGEFF
TRBJ2-2,TRBV5-6,.,.,TGTGCCAGCAGCTTTCCACAAGGCAGCGTTAACACCGGGGAGCTGTTTTTT,CASSFPQGSVNTGELFF
TRBJ1-1,TRBV5-1,.,.,TGCGCCAGCAGCTTGGCCGAGGTAGGGCAGACTGAAGCTTTCTTT,CASSLAEVGQTEAFF
TRBJ2-4,TRBV27,.,.,TGTGCCAGCAGTTTATCAGGGGTACTAGCCAAAAACATTCAGTACTTC,CASSLSGVLAKNIQYF
TRBJ1-1,TRBV30,TRBD1,.,TGTGCCCGGAGACCCTCCGGGACAGGAGAAGCTTTCTTT,CARRPSGTGEAFF
TRBJ1-1,TRBV4-1,.,.,TGCGCCAGCAGCCCCGGTTATGGGGCGAACACTGAAGCTTTCTTT,CASSPGYGANTEAFF
TRBJ2-4,TRBV3-1/TRBV3-2,.,.,TGTGCCAGCAGCCAGGATCGGGAGTTGGGCAAAAACATTCAGTACTTC,CASSQDRELGKNIQYF
TRBJ2-7,TRBV28,.,.,TGTGCCAGCAGTTTGGATTACGAGCAGTACTTC,CASSLDYEQYF
TRBJ2-3,TRBV15,TRBD2,.,TGTGCCACCAGTAAGGGACTAGCGGGAGTATCAGATACGCAGTATTTT,CATSKGLAGVSDTQYF
TRBJ2-1,TRBV30,TRBD2,.,TGTGCCTGGAGTGTGATAGCGGGACCCAATGAGCAGTTCTTC,CAWSVIAGPNEQFF
TRBJ2-7,TRBV28,.,.,TGTGCCAGCAGCCCCTCTAGGGTGTGGCCCTACGAGCAGTACTTC,CASSPSRVWPYEQYF
TRBJ2-7,TRBV11-2,.,.,TGTGCCAGCAGCTTAGTCCCCTCCGGCGGTGCCTACGAGCAGTACTTC,CASSLVPSGGAYEQYF
TRBJ2-7,TRBV4-2,.,.,TGTGCCAGCAGCCAAGTGCATGGGGCCGACGAGCAGTACTTC,CASSQVHGADEQYF
TRBJ2-2,TRBV19,.,.,TGTGCCAGTGTGAGGGCGGGTACGAACACCGGGGAGCTGTTTTTT,CASVRAGTNTGELFF
TRBJ2-3,TRBV24-1,.,.,TGTGCCACCAGTGATTTAGCTGACTGGGCGACTAGCACAGATACGCAGTATTTT,CATSDLADWATSTDTQYF
TRBJ2-3,TRBV6-1,.,.,TGTGCCAGCAGTGACATGGGACTCCCCACAGATACGCAGTATTTT,CASSDMGLPTDTQYF
TRBJ2-5,TRBV4-3,.,.,TGCGCCAGCAGCCCCGCCACGGGAGAGGGGCCAGAGACCCAGTACTTC,CASSPATGEGPETQYF
TRBJ1-3,TRBV5-1,.,.,TGCGCCAGCAGCTTGGTGGCAGGGTCTGGAAACACCATATATTTT,CASSLVAGSGNTIYF
TRBJ2-7,TRBV7-2,.,.,TGTGCCAGCAGCCTTGGGACGGCTCCCTACGAGCAGTACTTC,CASSLGTAPYEQYF